Below are 18 T cell receptor beta chains sequenced from a single sample in a study of blood T cell repertoires in COVID-19. Profiled with immunoSEQ multiplex PCR; TCRdb holds only in-frame clones, not every one. Here the sample spans some 200,000 clones, around 83% being singletons. Sequencing was done on a sample of peripheral blood. The receptor set was obtained from a man aged 45-65 years who had recovered from COVID-19.

The rearrangement uses TRBV6-1 and TRBJ2-7; D call uncertain. The CDR3 loop spans 12 amino acids. The V gene lost 3 bases and the J gene lost 1 base, with 4 bases spanning the gap. Germline lookup yields CDR1 MNHNS and CDR2 SASEGT. The CDR3 region has the DNA TGTGCCAGCAGTGACGGTTCCTACGAGCAGTACTTC. This encodes CASSDGSYEQYF.

This rearrangement joins TRBV2 to TRBJ1-2, with a tentative D call TRBD1 (5 bases). V shed 8 bases and J shed 1 base, with 11 bases lying between them. Per germline, CDR1 SNHLY and CDR2 FYNNEI. The CDR3 is 13 residues long. CDR3 nucleotide sequence: TGTGCCAGCGGGGGGACCTTTAACTATGGCTACACCTTC. Its translation is CASGGTFNYGYTF.

The chain employs TRBV6-6 and TRBJ1-5; 8 bases match TRBD1. The J segment lost 4 bases and the V segment lost 6 bases, leaving 14 bases of the junction unmatched. The CDR3 runs 17 residues. The germline V gene encodes CDR1 MNHNY and CDR2 SVGAGI (reference sequence). The CDR3 protein is CASRRNSGQGGNQPQHF. In nucleotides, the CDR3 is TGTGCCAGCAGGCGAAATTCCGGACAGGGTGGGAATCAGCCCCAGCATTTT.

The chain uses TRBV25-1 and TRBJ1-1; 10 bases are shared with TRBD1. The CDR3 extends over 15 amino acids. The germline CDR1 and CDR2 sequences are MGHDK and SYGVNS. The junction had 10 bases not matched to a gene; V was cut back by 2 bases and J by 10 bases. CDR3 amino acids: CASSEPGTGAPGAFF. The CDR3 DNA reads as TGTGCCAGCAGTGAACCCGGGACAGGGGCACCGGGAGCTTTCTTT.

This chain joins TRBV7-8 and TRBJ1-1, with TRBD1 identical over 9 bases. Germline values: CDR1 SGHVS, CDR2 FQNEAQ. J was trimmed by 2 bases and V by 5 bases; bases with no gene match: 6. The CDR3 has 15 residues. The CDR3 is CASSHPDRGNTEAFF. The DNA of the CDR3 is TGTGCCAGCAGCCACCCGGACAGGGGCAACACTGAAGCTTTCTTT.

The chain combines TRBV5-1 with TRBJ2-2; the D is unclear. Germline CDR1 reads SGHRS; CDR2 reads YFSETQ. Trimming removed 0 bases from V and 8 bases from J, with 8 bases in between. The CDR3 has 13 residues. The CDR3 nucleotides are TGCGCCAGCAGCTTGGACTCCATTGGGGAGCTGTTTTTT. Its protein product is CASSLDSIGELFF.

The chain carries TRBV7-9 and TRBJ1-3; 7 bases are a match to TRBD1. CDR1 is SEHNR, CDR2 FQNEAQ, per germline (reference sequence). The CDR3 runs 13 residues. With 7 bases clipped from V and 6 bases from J, the junction kept 6 bases outside the gene matches. The CDR3 sequence is CASTSGGPNTIYF. The CDR3 bases are TGTGCCAGCACCTCAGGGGGACCAAACACCATATATTTT.

The chain links TRBV7-2 to TRBJ2-1; 9 bases map to TRBD2. Germline V gene lookup returns CDR1 SGHTA and CDR2 FQGNSA. The CDR3 contains 16 residues. Trimming at V came to 7 bases and at J to 3 bases, leaving 10 bases not matched to a gene. DNA for the CDR3: TGTGCCAGCAAAGTCCGAGAGACTAGCGGCTACAATGAGCAGTTCTTC. Protein sequence: CASKVRETSGYNEQFF.

The chain uses TRBV7-2 and TRBJ2-7, with TRBD2 identical over 13 bases. This CDR3 is 16 amino acids long. Trimming removed 5 bases from V and 2 bases from J; junction bases left unmatched: 6. The germline CDR1 and CDR2 sequences are SGHTA and FQGNSA. The CDR3 loop is CASSPLTSGRAYEQYF. The CDR3 DNA follows: TGTGCCAGCAGCCCTCTCACTAGCGGGAGGGCCTACGAGCAGTACTTC.

The chain carries TRBV6-5 and TRBJ2-3; 8 bases map to TRBD1. V lost 6 bases, J lost 4 bases, and 9 bases stayed unmatched. Germline CDR1 and CDR2: MNHEY and SVGAGI. There are 15 residues in the CDR3. As DNA, the CDR3 is TGTGCCAGCAGACTAGACAGGGGAAGACCAGATACGCAGTATTTT. Translation: CASRLDRGRPDTQYF.

This chain joins TRBV3-1 (or the pseudogene TRBV3-2) and TRBJ1-4; 7 nucleotides line up with TRBD1. Unmatched junction bases numbered 8, after V lost 0 bases and J lost 10 bases. The CDR3 is made up of 15 amino acids. From germline, CDR1 is LGHDT and CDR2 YNNKEL (reference sequence). The CDR3 nucleotides read TGTGCCAGCAGCCAAGAATCGGGGACAGTTGGAAAACTGTTTTTT. It codes for CASSQESGTVGKLFF.

The chain has TRBV7-9 and TRBJ2-1, with TRBD2 matching over 8 bases. The V and J ends lost 4 bases and 2 bases, in that order; junction bases with no gene match: 7. CDR3 size: 16 residues. From germline, CDR1 is SEHNR and CDR2 FQNEAQ (reference sequence). The CDR3 nucleotides read TGTGCCAGCAGCTCTTTGACGGGAGGGGCCTACAATGAGCAGTTCTTC. This sequence encodes CASSSLTGGAYNEQFF.

This sequence joins TRBV28 and TRBJ2-5; weak D call: TRBD2 (6 bases). Trimming shortened V by 3 bases and J by 0 bases, and 20 bases separated the two germline ends. Germline values: CDR1 MDHEN, CDR2 SYDVKM. This CDR3 contains 18 residues. The CDR3 reads CASSFLLGSWGDQETQYF. In DNA form, the CDR3 reads TGTGCCAGCAGTTTCTTGTTAGGTTCTTGGGGGGACCAAGAGACCCAGTACTTC. Based on the CDR3 plus reference TRBV28 and TRBJ2-5, the full variable domain is DVKVTQSSRYLVKRTGEKVFLECVQDMDHENMFWYRQDPGLGLRLIYFSYDVKMKEKGDIPEGYSVSREKKERFSLILESASTNQTSMYLCASSFLLGSWGDQETQYFGPGTRLLVL.

V is TRBV7-9 and J is TRBJ1-2; perhaps TRBD1 as D (6 bases). Per the germline V gene, CDR1 is SEHNR and CDR2 is FQNEAQ (reference sequence). Trimming removed 2 bases at V and 4 bases at J, with 14 bases between. The CDR3 has 15 amino acids. The chain's CDR3 is CASSLRPGGAYGYTF. The CDR3 DNA follows: TGTGCCAGCAGCTTACGGCCGGGGGGGGCCTATGGCTACACCTTC.

The chain carries TRBV29-1 and TRBJ1-2; TRBD1 matches at 11 bases. Germline assignment: CDR1 SQVTM and CDR2 ANQGSEA. The CDR3 length is 15 residues. With 6 bases clipped from V and 2 bases from J, the junction kept 8 bases outside the gene matches. CDR3 DNA sequence: TGCAGCGTGTGGGGGGACAGGGGGACGAACTATGGCTACACCTTC. Residues: CSVWGDRGTNYGYTF.

The V call is TRBV6-5, the J call TRBJ1-2; possible D gene TRBD1, 5 bases. The ends were cut back, 7 bases at V and 8 bases at J, with 23 bases in the middle. The germline CDR1 and CDR2 sequences are MNHEY and SVGAGI. CDR3 length equals 15 residues. CDR3 coding DNA: TGTGCCAGCACCGCCCCCGCCCGGGGGATTAAAGGCTACACCTTC. Translating it yields CASTAPARGIKGYTF.

The chain is built from TRBV5-5 and TRBJ2-1; D gene unclear. CDR1 SGHKS and CDR2 YYEKEE come from the germline V gene (reference sequence). The CDR3 is 16 residues long. Deletions cut 1 base from V and 0 bases from J, with 11 bases between. Here the CDR3 DNA reads TGTGCCAGCAGCTTGACGTCGGAGAGCTCCTACAATGAGCAGTTCTTC. This gives the protein CASSLTSESSYNEQFF. Variable domain in full (rest from reference TRBV5-5 and TRBJ2-1): DAGVTQSPTHLIKTRGQQVTLRCSPISGHKSVSWYQQVLGQGPQFIFQYYEKEERGRGNFPDRFSARQFPNYSSELNVNALLLGDSALYLCASSLTSESSYNEQFFGPGTRLTVL.

The rearrangement joins TRBV3-1 (or the pseudogene TRBV3-2) to TRBJ2-2; no clear D gene. The CDR3 loop spans 12 amino acids. Trimming removed 2 bases from V and 8 bases from J, with 6 bases in between. CDR1 and CDR2 (germline): LGHDT, YNNKEL (reference sequence). In DNA form, the CDR3 reads TGTGCCAGCAGCCAATGGAGTGGGGAGCTGTTTTTT. Translating it yields CASSQWSGELFF.